A selection of T cell receptor beta chains follows, all from one sample in a study of cytomegalovirus exposure and HLA in healthy donors. The method was immunoSEQ multiplex PCR; TCRdb's version includes in-frame clones alone and lacks a portion of them. Of roughly 240,000 clones listed, around nine tenths are singletons. Specimen: PBMCs. These receptors were obtained from a young man in good health and CMV-seronegative. Each CDR3 is given with its conserved first and last residue. The order of the fields is V gene, J gene, clone size, D gene, CDR3 protein, CDR3 DNA. D genes are given only for firm matches. Expanded clones are given a class, and other clones once, few, many or no size at all.

>TRBV10-2|TRBJ1-6|NA|NA
CASSEGQPNSPLHF
TGCGCCAGCAGTGAAGGACAGCCCAATTCACCCCTCCACTTT
>TRBV5-4|TRBJ1-2|NA|TRBD1
CASSTHGTDLGGYTF
TGTGCCAGCAGCACCCACGGGACAGACCTTGGTGGCTACACCTTC
>TRBV28|TRBJ1-1|NA|TRBD1
CASSLFPGQGNTEAFF
TGTGCCAGCAGTTTATTCCCGGGACAGGGGAACACTGAAGCTTTCTTT
>TRBV4-1|TRBJ2-7|once|TRBD2
CASSQVSAGVYEQYF
TGCGCCAGCAGCCAAGTATCTGCGGGAGTCTACGAGCAGTACTTC
>TRBV18|TRBJ1-3|NA|TRBD1
CASSPGTGRNTIYF
TGTGCCAGCTCACCGGGGACAGGGAGAAACACCATATATTTT
>TRBV5-1|TRBJ2-7|NA|TRBD2
CASSDASGSSYEQYF
TGCGCCAGCAGCGACGCTAGCGGTAGCTCCTACGAGCAGTACTTC
>TRBV28|TRBJ2-5|NA|NA
CAEAGGNQETQYF
TGTGCCGAGGCTGGCGGTAACCAAGAGACCCAGTACTTC
>TRBV29-1|TRBJ1-2|NA|NA
CSVEGDGQLLYGYTF
TGCAGCGTTGAAGGAGACGGACAGTTACTCTATGGCTACACCTTC
>TRBV30|TRBJ1-6|NA|NA
CAWSPDLSYNSPPHF
TGTGCCTGGAGTCCTGATCTCTCCTATAATTCACCCCCCCACTTT
>TRBV29-1|TRBJ2-5|NA|NA
CSVEGHATQETQYF
TGCAGCGTTGAAGGTCATGCTACCCAAGAGACCCAGTACTTC